A single sample gave rise to the 9 T cell receptor beta chains below, sequenced in a study of cytomegalovirus exposure and HLA in healthy donors. The PCR had 60 Vbeta and 13 Jbeta primers. Profiled with immunoSEQ multiplex PCR; TCRdb holds only in-frame clones, not every one. The table lists approximately 170,000 clones, around 84% of them singletons, with 1% in the top ten. Sequencing used PBMCs. Every receptor here comes from a boy aged 2 to 9 in good health and CMV-seronegative.

The V and J genes are TRBV27 and TRBJ1-2; 8 bases match TRBD1. Germline V lookup: CDR1 MNHEY, CDR2 SMNVEV (reference sequence). The length of the CDR3 is 15 residues. With V trimmed by 0 bases and J by 4 bases, 4 bases remained unmatched. CDR3 nucleotides: TGTGCCAGCAGTTTATCGACAGGGGCTTCCTATGGCTACACCTTC. This translates into CASSLSTGASYGYTF.

The genes are TRBV5-1 and TRBJ2-5; D may be TRBD1 (6 bases). This CDR3 region has 17 residues. V shed 2 bases and J shed 3 bases, with 20 bases lying between them. Germline loops: CDR1 SGHRS, CDR2 YFSETQ. CDR3 region: CASSLELMGAIKETQYF. The CDR3 DNA is TGCGCCAGCAGCTTAGAACTGATGGGGGCTATTAAAGAGACCCAGTACTTC.

The chain is built from TRBV29-1 and TRBJ2-1; TRBD2 aligns across 11 bases. CDR1 and CDR2 from the germline V gene are SQVTM and ANQGSEA. The CDR3 length is 13 residues. V lost 7 bases, J lost 5 bases, and 4 bases stayed unmatched. The CDR3 nucleotides read TGCAGCGCCGTGGGACTAGCGGACAATGAGCAGTTCTTC. Translation: CSAVGLADNEQFF.

This rearrangement joins TRBV10-3 to TRBJ1-4, with TRBD1 matching 10 bases. The CDR3 is made up of 13 amino acids. Losses at the gene ends were 7 bases for V and 7 bases for J; bases not matched to a gene: 3. CDR1 is ENHRY and CDR2 is SYGVKD in the germline V gene. The CDR3 sequence: CAITRDRGEKLFF. The CDR3 bases are TGTGCCATCACCCGGGACAGGGGTGAAAAACTGTTTTTT.

CDR3 DNA sequence: TGTGCCAGCAGCTTGGCCTGGCGGGCTCAAGAGACCCAGTACTTC. It encodes CASSLAWRAQETQYF. J is TRBJ2-5 and V is TRBV5-4, with a tentative D call TRBD2 (5 bases). V lost 0 bases to trimming and J lost 2 bases, with 11 bases between them. Per germline, CDR1 SGHNT and CDR2 YYREEE (reference sequence). This CDR3 region has 15 residues. The full variable domain, rest sourced from reference TRBV5-4 and TRBJ2-5, is ETGVTQSPTHLIKTRGQQVTLRCSSQSGHNTVSWYQQALGQGPQFIFQYYREEENGRGNFPPRFSGLQFPNYSSELNVNALELDDSALYLCASSLAWRAQETQYFGPGTRLLVL.

The chain couples TRBV2 to TRBJ2-3; 7 nucleotides agree with TRBD2. CDR1 and CDR2 (germline): SNHLY, FYNNEI. CDR3 length equals 15 residues. V trimming: 7 bases; J trimming: 2 bases; junction bases outside the gene matches: 9. This chain's CDR3 is CASTRDSGSTDTQYF. The CDR3 nucleotides are TGTGCCAGCACCAGAGATAGCGGGTCCACAGATACGCAGTATTTT.

The rearrangement joins TRBV28 to TRBJ1-2; no clear D gene. This CDR3 region has 13 residues. Trimming took off 6 bases at V and 4 bases at J, with 12 bases between the two ends. The germline V gene encodes CDR1 MDHEN and CDR2 SYDVKM. Here the CDR3 reads CASSLLGFYGYTF. The CDR3 nucleotides are TGTGCCAGCAGCCTTCTGGGCTTCTATGGCTACACCTTC.

The gene calls are TRBV5-1 and TRBJ2-7; tentatively, D is TRBD2 (5 bases). The germline V and J ends were trimmed by 1 base and 7 bases, with 15 bases remaining between them. CDR3 length: 14 amino acids. Germline V gene sequence: CDR1 SGHRS, CDR2 YFSETQ. The CDR3 DNA is TGCGCCAGCAGCTTGATACCCTCCCGGGAAGAGCAGTACTTC. Translating gives CASSLIPSREEQYF.

This chain joins TRBV6-1 and TRBJ1-3; D not resolved. V gave up 2 bases and J gave up 2 bases, with 7 bases separating them. The CDR3 is made up of 14 amino acids. The germline V gene encodes CDR1 MNHNS and CDR2 SASEGT. As DNA, the CDR3 is TGTGCCAGCAGTGAACACCAGGCTGGAAACACCATATATTTT. Residues: CASSEHQAGNTIYF.